Below are 21 T cell receptor beta chains sequenced from a single sample in a study of glioma-infiltrating T cells after dendritic cell vaccination (TCRdb year 2016). The protocol used for the library was the immunoSEQ multiplex PCR assay. As stored in TCRdb, this immuneACCESS dataset retains in-frame rearrangements with V and J assigned. A fraction of the clones does not appear; measured against another copy, unresolved V genes explain less than half of the discrepancy, and the remainder lacks a known reason. The sample contains 100,000 or so clones, just over 85% of them found a single time. More than 15% of the sample comes from the top ten. Source: blood, taken before dendritic cell vaccination. The origin of the receptors is a human donor with glioblastoma.

This chain connects TRBV19 to TRBJ1-5, with 7 nucleotides matching TRBD1. Trimming cost V 6 bases and J 6 bases; bases outside gene matches: 14. The germline CDR1 and CDR2 sequences are LNHDA and SQIVND (reference sequence). CDR3 length: 16 residues. The CDR3 bases are TGTGCCAGTAGGACCTCACAGGGTCAGGGGGTTCAGCCCCAGCATTTT. Residues: CASRTSQGQGVQPQHF.

J is TRBJ1-5 and V is TRBV19, with D possibly being TRBD1 (6 bases). V dropped 5 bases and J dropped 2 bases, with 13 bases sitting between them. Germline V gives CDR1 LNHDA, CDR2 SQIVND (reference sequence). This CDR3 is built from 15 residues. The CDR3 is CASSSYRVGNQPQHF. CDR3 nucleotides: TGTGCCAGTAGTTCCTACAGGGTTGGCAATCAGCCCCAGCATTTT.

The V call is TRBV5-1, the J call TRBJ2-3; D may be TRBD1 (5 bases). This CDR3 has 14 residues. Germline CDR1 reads SGHRS; CDR2 reads YFSETQ. V was shortened by 1 base and J by 1 base, with 7 bases between the two germline ends. CDR3 region: CASSLQGGTDTQYF. The CDR3 DNA sequence: TGCGCCAGCAGCTTGCAAGGGGGCACAGATACGCAGTATTTT.

V usage is TRBV28 and J usage is TRBJ2-7, with 13 positions matching TRBD2. V dropped 5 bases and J dropped 3; count of bases not matched to a gene: 13. CDR3 length: 18 amino acids. Germline V gives CDR1 MDHEN, CDR2 SYDVKM. CDR3 DNA sequence: TGTGCCAGCAGTGAGGACAGCCTAGGGACTAGCGGGATCTACGAGCAGTACTTC. Its protein is CASSEDSLGTSGIYEQYF.

V usage is TRBV6-5 and J usage is TRBJ1-1; TRBD1 is a possible D gene (5 bases). The CDR3 covers 13 residues. V lost 2 bases to trimming and J lost 4 bases, with 8 bases between them. CDR1 and CDR2 (germline): MNHEY, SVGAGI. CDR3 coding DNA: TGTGCCAGCAGTTACGGGGCTGCCACTGAAGCTTTCTTT. This codes for CASSYGAATEAFF.

This chain uses TRBV6-5 with TRBJ1-4; 8 nucleotides align to TRBD1. This CDR3 is 12 amino acids long. Looked up from germline, CDR1 is MNHEY and CDR2 is SVGAGI. V dropped 5 bases and J dropped 14; count of bases not matched to a gene: 7. In DNA form, the CDR3 reads TGTGCCAGCAGTCAAACAGGGGGTAGTCTGTTTTTT. It specifies CASSQTGGSLFF.

J is TRBJ1-2 and V is TRBV9; a weak D match, TRBD1 (6 bases). Per germline, CDR1 SGDLS and CDR2 YYNGEE. Trimming removed 1 base at V and 5 bases at J, with 6 bases between. The CDR3 loop spans 12 amino acids. CDR3 bases: TGTGCCAGCAGCGTACAGGGGTATGGCTACACCTTC. Translation: CASSVQGYGYTF. The full variable domain, rest sourced from reference TRBV9 and TRBJ1-2, is DSGVTQTPKHLITATGQRVTLRCSPRSGDLSVYWYQQSLDQGLQFLIQYYNGEERAKGNILERFSAQQFPDLHSELNLSSLELGDSALYFCASSVQGYGYTFGSGTRLTVV.

The chain employs TRBV27 and TRBJ1-2, with 7 nucleotides matching TRBD1. The CDR3 totals 15 residues. Germline V gene sequence: CDR1 MNHEY, CDR2 SMNVEV (reference sequence). V shed 6 bases and J 2 bases; nucleotides not matched to a gene: 9. In nucleotides, the CDR3 is TGTGCCAGCAGACCACTCCTGGGACAGAACTATGGCTACACCTTC. Translating gives CASRPLLGQNYGYTF.

The table lists this clone with a count of one. The chain links TRBV7-2 to TRBJ2-7; 9 bases fit TRBD1. The trim removed 1 base at V and 2 bases at J, leaving 9 bases unmatched. This CDR3 is 17 amino acids long. Germline V gives CDR1 SGHTA, CDR2 FQGNSA. The CDR3 protein is CASSLVGTGSFAYEQYF. Here the CDR3 DNA reads TGTGCCAGCAGCTTAGTGGGGACAGGGTCGTTCGCCTACGAGCAGTACTTC.

The rearrangement links TRBV18 to TRBJ1-2, with a possible D match to TRBD1 (5 bases). V was cut by 0 bases and J by 0 bases, with 8 bases left in between. CDR3 length: 15 amino acids. The germline gives CDR1 KGHSH, CDR2 LQKENI. The CDR3 sequence: CASSPPTGANYGYTF. The DNA of the CDR3 is TGTGCCAGCTCACCACCCACAGGAGCTAACTATGGCTACACCTTC.

V and J are TRBV5-4 and TRBJ1-2; 10 nucleotides match TRBD1. The V and J ends lost 4 bases and 4 bases, in that order; junction bases with no gene match: 13. Per germline, CDR1 SGHNT and CDR2 YYREEE (reference sequence). This CDR3 region has 17 residues. The CDR3 sequence: CASSPPGTGAPLYGYTF. The CDR3 DNA is TGTGCCAGCAGCCCCCCCGGGACAGGGGCCCCTCTCTATGGCTACACCTTC.

The chain couples TRBV27 to TRBJ1-1, with 7 positions matching TRBD1. The CDR3 extends over 15 amino acids. Trimming removed 10 bases from V and 2 bases from J; junction bases left unmatched: 13. From germline, CDR1 is MNHEY and CDR2 SMNVEV (reference sequence). The CDR3 spells CATTQGFRTNTEAFF. The CDR3 DNA is TGTGCCACTACACAGGGGTTTCGGACTAACACTGAAGCTTTCTTT.

The rearrangement links TRBV29-1 to TRBJ2-3, with a possible D match to TRBD2 (6 bases). The germline V gene has CDR1 SQVTM and CDR2 ANQGSEA. The CDR3 sequence is 12 residues long. CDR3 sequence (DNA): TGCACGGGAGTAGAGAGCACAGATACGCAGTATTTT. Protein sequence: CTGVESTDTQYF.

J is TRBJ2-7 and V is TRBV14; maybe TRBD1 (5 bases). Germline V gene sequence: CDR1 SGHDN, CDR2 FVKESK. V lost 5 bases to trimming and J lost 2 bases, with 13 bases between them. The CDR3 is 14 residues long. CDR3 bases: TGTGCCAGCAGCAACCAGGGCTGGGCCTACGAGCAGTACTTC. It specifies CASSNQGWAYEQYF.

Here the CDR3 DNA reads TGTGCCAGCAGCTCTAGGGGATATTGGCAAGAGACCCAGTACTTC. Translation gives CASSSRGYWQETQYF. The V and J genes are TRBV11-2 and TRBJ2-5; a weak D match, TRBD1 (5 bases). V was shortened by 4 bases and J by 2 bases, with 14 bases between the two germline ends. In germline, CDR1 is SGHAT, CDR2 FQNNGV. The CDR3 runs 15 residues.

The J gene is TRBJ1-3, the V gene TRBV7-3, with 9 bases lining up with TRBD1. The V gene end was trimmed by 5 bases and the J gene end by 1 base; junction bases not matched to a gene: 0. The germline CDR1 and CDR2 sequences are SGHTA and FQGTGA. This CDR3 has 14 residues. In nucleotides, the CDR3 is TGTGCCAGCAGCGGGACAGGGTCTGGAAACACCATATATTTT. This encodes CASSGTGSGNTIYF.

This sequence joins TRBV4-2 and TRBJ2-3, with TRBD2 matching over 10 bases. From germline, CDR1 is LGHNA and CDR2 YNFKEQ. The trim removed 0 bases at V and 3 bases at J, leaving 3 bases unmatched. The CDR3 totals 16 residues. The CDR3 DNA sequence: TGTGCCAGCAGCCAAGATCTAGCGGGAGTAACAGATACGCAGTATTTT. Translated, it gives CASSQDLAGVTDTQYF.

The chain has TRBV27 and TRBJ1-5; D is unresolved. The CDR3 extends over 14 amino acids. Trimming took off 10 bases at V and 1 base at J, with 14 bases between the two ends. The germline V gene encodes CDR1 MNHEY and CDR2 SMNVEV (reference sequence). The CDR3 DNA is TGTGCCACCAAGAGGGATGGAAGCAATCAGCCCCAGCATTTT. Translating gives CATKRDGSNQPQHF.

The V call is TRBV7-8, the J call TRBJ2-3; 8 bases match TRBD1. This CDR3 spans 14 amino acids. CDR1 is SGHVS, CDR2 FQNEAQ, per germline. Unmatched junction bases numbered 3, after V lost 1 base and J lost 6 bases. CDR3 nucleotides: TGTGCCAGCAGCTTAGACAGGGGGTGGGATACGCAGTATTTT. Its translation is CASSLDRGWDTQYF.

The chain couples TRBV7-9 to TRBJ2-1, with 10 bases lining up with TRBD2. V gave up 5 bases and J gave up 4 bases; unmatched junction bases: 8. Germline CDR1 SEHNR, CDR2 FQNEAQ (reference sequence). CDR3 length equals 16 residues. This chain's CDR3 is CASSPPGLAEYNEQFF. Here the CDR3 DNA reads TGTGCCAGCAGCCCCCCCGGACTAGCGGAATACAATGAGCAGTTCTTC.

This chain joins TRBV7-8 and TRBJ2-7, with a possible D match to TRBD2 (6 bases). Trimming cost V 5 bases and J 4 bases, with 15 bases left between them. CDR3 size: 14 residues. Per germline, CDR1 SGHVS and CDR2 FQNEAQ. The CDR3 here is CASSGTGGKYEQYF. The CDR3 nucleotides read TGTGCCAGCAGCGGTACTGGCGGGAAGTACGAGCAGTACTTC.